This section outlines one T cell receptor (beta chain) sequence together with its context. The antigen is not known. This may arise from a read error, as a much more abundant clone is one base away. V gave up 0 bases and J gave up 14 bases, with 14 bases separating them. The CDR3 is 14 residues long. In germline, CDR1 is LGHNA, CDR2 YSLEER. This sample stems from a study of T-cell reconstitution after alpha-beta-depleted transplantation in children. Whole-study findings and limits: Reportedly, roughly two months post-transplant, alpha-beta T cells arose from several hundred expanded graft clones. Newly made T cells mostly supplied T-cell counts and diversity one year after transplant. The origin of high day-60 TCRbeta diversity in some patients lay in surviving recipient T cells and thymic progenitors.

TCRbeta library construction was performed incorporating unique molecular identifiers. TCRdb re-called the PCR reads with MiXCR, one entry per CDR3 protein. The repertoire holds approximately 500,000 distinct CDR3 sequences, with about 10% as singletons. This clonotype was sampled from a child aged 2-15 years with inherited bone marrow failure, due to receive a stem cell transplant. The chain uses TRBV4-3 and TRBJ1-6; D is undetermined. The source was PBMCs, collected before TCRalphabeta/CD19-depleted stem cell transplant. As DNA, the CDR3 is TGCGCCAGCAGCCAAGAGTTCCTTGGAGGATCCCTCCACTTT. Translated, it gives CASSQEFLGGSLHF.